This is a list of T cell receptor beta chains from one sample in a study of identical twins. TCRdb re-derived calls from the 5' RACE reads in MiXCR, one entry per CDR3 protein. The sample records approximately 600,000 distinct CDR3 sequences, about 7% being singletons. These data also featured in a second study, about yellow fever vaccine responses in identical twins.

Sequenced sample: PBMCs. The receptors here all came from a woman under 30 in good health. Each CDR3 is given with its conserved first and last residue. Fields, in order: D gene, clone size, V gene, J gene, CDR3 protein, CDR3 DNA. The D gene is left open where the match is weak. Clone size is not always given. Where it is, it says once, few, many or a class for expanded clones.

.,few,TRBV27,TRBJ1-1,CASSDQGLNTEAFF,TGTGCCAGCAGTGACCAGGGCCTGAACACTGAAGCTTTCTTT
TRBD1,many,TRBV6-4,TRBJ1-5,CASSADRGQPQHF,TGTGCCAGCAGTGCTGACAGGGGACAGCCCCAGCATTTT
.,.,TRBV20-1,TRBJ2-2,CSAREEVTLTGELFF,TGCAGTGCTAGGGAGGAGGTGACCCTCACCGGGGAGCTGTTTTTT
.,.,TRBV18,TRBJ1-4,CASSPIFPVSALGEKLFF,TGTGCCAGCTCACCAATCTTCCCCGTTTCTGCTCTGGGGGAAAAACTGTTTTTT
TRBD2,few,TRBV3-1,TRBJ2-1,CASRTARTSGGAGYNEQFF,TGTGCCAGCAGAACTGCCAGGACTAGCGGGGGGGCCGGCTACAATGAGCAGTTCTTC
TRBD2,many,TRBV18,TRBJ2-1,CASSSLAGEVDEQFF,TGTGCCAGCTCATCTCTAGCGGGAGAAGTGGATGAGCAGTTCTTC
TRBD1,.,TRBV12-3/TRBV12-4,TRBJ2-3,CASSRQGYTDTQYF,TGTGCCAGCAGTAGACAGGGCTACACAGATACGCAGTATTTT
TRBD2,many,TRBV2,TRBJ2-1,CASSESAGSSYNEQFF,TGTGCCAGCAGTGAATCAGCGGGGAGCTCCTACAATGAGCAGTTCTTC
TRBD1,few,TRBV20-1,TRBJ1-2,CSFGLDRGRLNYGYTF,TGCAGTTTTGGACTGGACAGGGGGCGCTTGAACTATGGCTACACCTTC
TRBD2,few,TRBV6-2/TRBV6-3,TRBJ2-1,CASSGEVSGSYNEQFF,TGTGCCAGCAGCGGAGAGGTTAGCGGGTCATACAATGAGCAGTTCTTC